This entry describes one T cell receptor (beta chain). This entry belongs to a study of shared clonotypes between healthy human individuals. Study-level background: The cohort comprised a couple of women and a few men. Their ages spanned 18 to 49 years.

Sequenced by immunoSEQ multiplex PCR; TCRdb stores in-frame clones only, minus some. The sample shows around 2.5 million clones, 80% to 95% of them seen only once. The CDR3 runs 15 residues. Trimming took 3 bases from V and 0 from J, leaving 12 bases between them. The germline CDR1 and CDR2 sequences are MDHEN and SYDVKM. The sequence was obtained from a man aged 18 to 35 in good health. Some clones in this sample may be carry-over from other donors' samples. V is TRBV28 and J is TRBJ2-7; possibly TRBD1 for D (5 bases). The sequenced sample was naive CD4+ T cells from PBMCs. Subset described: CD45RA+ positively selected. DNA for the CDR3: TGTGCCAGCAGTTTCTACCCGCAGGGCTCCTACGAGCAGTACTTC. Amino acid sequence: CASSFYPQGSYEQYF.